The 27 T cell receptor beta chains below come from one sample, sequenced in a study of post-analysis software for immune sequencing data. Study-level points and caveats: Elevated frequency relative to controls characterized four to six TRBV segments in patients, TRBV5-6, TRBV5-1 and TRBV20-1 among them.

The library was made from cDNA and included unique molecular identifiers. TCRdb ran MiXCR on the PCR reads and lists one entry per CDR3 protein. The sample has about 540,000 distinct CDR3 sequences, roughly 34% seen once. These receptors' antigens are unknown. The specimen was blood. These receptors were collected from a girl younger than 18 with multiple sclerosis.

This clonotype was detected only a few times. The V call is TRBV2, the J call TRBJ2-3; perhaps TRBD2 as D (5 bases). This CDR3 comprises 13 residues. Germline values: CDR1 SNHLY, CDR2 FYNNEI. V was trimmed by 3 bases and J by 5 bases, leaving 9 bases between them. CDR3 loop: CASSDSGEDTQYF. The CDR3 DNA is TGTGCCAGCAGTGATTCCGGGGAAGATACGCAGTATTTT.

This clonotype was detected a few times. The chain couples TRBV5-1 to TRBJ1-3; 7 bases are shared with TRBD1. V lost 3 bases and J lost 3; bases outside the gene matches: 0. The CDR3 sequence is 13 residues long. The V gene's germline CDR1 is SGHRS and CDR2 YFSETQ. The CDR3 coding sequence is TGCGCCAGCAGCTGGGACAGTGGAAACACCATATATTTT. Translated: CASSWDSGNTIYF. Using reference TRBV5-1 and TRBJ1-3 for the parts outside the CDR3, the full variable domain is KAGVTQTPRYLIKTRGQQVTLSCSPISGHRSVSWYQQTPGQGLQFLFEYFSETQRNKGNFPGRFSGRQFSNSRSEMNVSTLELGDSALYLCASSWDSGNTIYFGEGSWLTVV.

This clonotype came up a few times. This chain links TRBV20-1 with TRBJ2-1; 8 nucleotides agree with TRBD1. The junction had 11 bases not matched to a gene; V was cut back by 0 bases and J by 7 bases. The CDR3 runs to 16 residues. Per the germline V gene, CDR1 is DFQATT and CDR2 is SNEGSKA (reference sequence). In nucleotides, the CDR3 is TGCAGTGCTAGAGATCTTTTCCCGAGACAGGGGAATGAGCAGTTCTTC. Amino acids: CSARDLFPRQGNEQFF.

The rearrangement links TRBV20-1 to TRBJ1-2, with D unresolved. The CDR3 length is 12 residues. Deletions cut 7 bases from V and 8 bases from J, with 17 bases between. Germline V gives CDR1 DFQATT, CDR2 SNEGSKA (reference sequence). The DNA for the CDR3 is TGCAGTGGAAGAGCTCAGGTTCGCGGCTACACCTTC. It translates to CSGRAQVRGYTF.

The genes are TRBV6-2 or TRBV6-3 and TRBJ2-1; 8 nucleotides line up with TRBD2. V lost 6 bases, J lost 6 bases, and 13 bases stayed unmatched. This CDR3 spans 16 amino acids. The germline CDR1 and CDR2 sequences are MNHEY and SVGEGT. The CDR3 reads CASSPTGGFFSNEQFF. CDR3 nucleotides: TGTGCCAGCAGCCCAACGGGGGGGTTCTTTAGCAATGAGCAGTTCTTC.

The genes are TRBV3-1 and TRBJ2-5, with 10 bases that match TRBD2. Per the germline V gene, CDR1 is LGHDT and CDR2 is YNNKEL (reference sequence). The CDR3 sequence is 16 residues long. With V trimmed by 4 bases and J by 4 bases, 9 bases remained unmatched. The CDR3 protein is CASSLRAGGLAETQYF. The CDR3 bases are TGTGCCAGCAGCCTCCGAGCGGGGGGGCTGGCAGAGACCCAGTACTTC.

This clonotype was seen more than once but under ten times. V usage is TRBV6-6 and J usage is TRBJ2-7, with 7 bases matching TRBD2. With V trimmed by 2 bases and J by 5 bases, 3 bases remained unmatched. The CDR3 length is 13 residues. CDR1 and CDR2 (germline): MNHNY, SVGAGI (reference sequence). The CDR3 sequence is CASSYGGGNEQYF. The CDR3 region has the DNA TGTGCCAGCAGTTACGGGGGAGGGAACGAGCAGTACTTC.

Note on this clonotype: Germline is not matched at one junction end, which may reflect a read error. The rearrangement uses TRBV5-1 and TRBJ1-2, with 7 bases that match TRBD1. CDR1 is SGHRS, CDR2 YFSETQ, per germline. The CDR3 is 13 amino acids. CDR3 sequence reads: CAGSLEGAYGYTF. CDR3 nucleotides: TGCGCCGGCAGCTTGGAGGGGGCCTATGGCTACACCTTC.

The chain is built from TRBV9 and TRBJ2-7, with no clear D. The length of the CDR3 is 13 residues. CDR1 is SGDLS, CDR2 YYNGEE, per germline. Trimming cost V 0 bases and J 6 bases, with 10 bases left between them. CDR3 sequence: CASSVALESEQYF. The CDR3 nucleotides are TGTGCCAGCAGCGTAGCGTTGGAGAGCGAGCAGTACTTC.

This clonotype was counted only a few times. The CDR3 region has the DNA TGTGCCGCCCAGCGGGGGGACCTTCAAGAGACCCAGTACTTC. This encodes CAAQRGDLQETQYF. The genes are TRBV10-3 and TRBJ2-5, with 9 bases that match TRBD2. This CDR3 has 14 residues. Unmatched junction bases numbered 9, after V lost 11 bases and J lost 2 bases. The germline CDR1 and CDR2 sequences are ENHRY and SYGVKD.

The chain joins TRBV7-2 to TRBJ2-5, with 14 bases that match TRBD2. The trim removed 2 bases at V and 5 bases at J, leaving 10 bases unmatched. The CDR3 consists of 18 residues. Germline CDR1 SGHTA, CDR2 FQGNSA. CDR3 DNA sequence: TGTGCCAGCAGCTTATATTCGGGACTAGCGGGAGTTAGGGAGACCCAGTACTTC. Translation gives CASSLYSGLAGVRETQYF. The full variable domain, its missing parts supplied by reference TRBV7-2 and TRBJ2-5, is GAGVSQSPSNKVTEKGKDVELRCDPISGHTALYWYRQSLGQGLEFLIYFQGNSAPDKSGLPSDRFSAERTGGSVSTLTIQRTQQEDSAVYLCASSLYSGLAGVRETQYFGPGTRLLVL.

The rearrangement links TRBV20-1 to TRBJ2-1; possible D gene TRBD1, 6 bases. V lost 0 bases, J lost 10 bases, and 10 bases lay in between. This CDR3 has 12 residues. Germline V gene sequence: CDR1 DFQATT, CDR2 SNEGSKA (reference sequence). The CDR3 sequence: CSAREGAQEQFF. The CDR3 DNA follows: TGCAGTGCTAGAGAGGGGGCCCAGGAGCAGTTCTTC.

The rearrangement links TRBV5-1 to TRBJ2-3, with 9 nucleotides matching TRBD2. Germline V gives CDR1 SGHRS, CDR2 YFSETQ. The CDR3 covers 16 residues. V lost 0 bases, J lost 5 bases, and 7 bases stayed unmatched. CDR3 nucleotides: TGCGCCAGCAGCTTGGTGGCTAGCGGGGTGATAGATACGCAGTATTTT. Translation: CASSLVASGVIDTQYF.

This chain joins TRBV5-1 and TRBJ2-1; D gene uncertain. The CDR3 has 15 residues. V was cut by 1 base and J by 0 bases, with 8 bases left in between. The germline gives CDR1 SGHRS, CDR2 YFSETQ. Here the CDR3 reads CASSLTRSSYNEQFF. The CDR3 DNA reads as TGCGCCAGCAGCTTGACGCGCAGCTCCTACAATGAGCAGTTCTTC.

This clonotype showed up just once. V and J are TRBV20-1 and TRBJ2-5, with D perhaps TRBD2 (5 bases). The CDR3 loop spans 15 amino acids. Per germline, CDR1 DFQATT and CDR2 SNEGSKA (reference sequence). Trimming cost V 2 bases and J 5 bases, with 18 bases left between them. CDR3 sequence reads: CSARSPTGYGETQYF. The CDR3 DNA reads TGCAGTGCTAGATCACCAACGGGGTATGGGGAGACCCAGTACTTC.

This chain joins TRBV29-1 and TRBJ2-3, with D possibly being TRBD1 (6 bases). V lost 2 bases and J 5 bases, leaving 11 bases between the germline ends. From germline, CDR1 is SQVTM and CDR2 ANQGSEA. The CDR3 spans 13 residues. DNA of the CDR3: TGCAGCGTTGAACCAGGGGTTGGAGATACGCAGTATTTT. It translates to CSVEPGVGDTQYF.

The chain couples TRBV27 to TRBJ2-5, with TRBD1 identical over 7 bases. J lost 5 bases, V lost 3 bases, and 6 bases had no gene match. CDR3 length equals 14 residues. Germline assignment: CDR1 MNHEY and CDR2 SMNVEV (reference sequence). CDR3 DNA sequence: TGTGCCAGCAGTTTTGAGGGGGCTGGGGAGACCCAGTACTTC. Translation: CASSFEGAGETQYF.

The rearrangement joins TRBV12-3 or TRBV12-4 to TRBJ2-1; 14 nucleotides agree with TRBD2. V gave up 6 bases and J gave up 7 bases; unmatched junction bases: 8. This CDR3 region has 16 residues. The CDR3 sequence is CASRLTGTSGGNEQFF. The CDR3 bases are TGTGCCAGCAGGCTTACCGGGACTAGCGGGGGTAATGAGCAGTTCTTC.

J is TRBJ2-3 and V is TRBV12-3 or TRBV12-4; 14 nucleotides agree with TRBD2. The ends lost 3 bases at V and 8 bases at J; junction bases unmatched: 7. CDR3 length equals 16 residues. The DNA for the CDR3 is TGTGCCAGCAGTTTCAACGGACTAGCGGGGGGATCTACGCAGTATTTT. Encoded protein: CASSFNGLAGGSTQYF.

This rearrangement joins TRBV28 to TRBJ2-1; perhaps D is TRBD1 or TRBD2 (5 bases each). V was cut by 6 bases and J by 3 bases, with 12 bases left in between. This CDR3 has 14 amino acids. Germline-derived CDR1 and CDR2 are MDHEN and SYDVKM. Written as DNA, the CDR3 is TGTGCCAGCAGACCGGGACGGTTCTACAATGAGCAGTTCTTC. This gives the protein CASRPGRFYNEQFF. The whole variable domain, filled in from reference TRBV28 and TRBJ2-1, reads DVKVTQSSRYLVKRTGEKVFLECVQDMDHENMFWYRQDPGLGLRLIYFSYDVKMKEKGDIPEGYSVSREKKERFSLILESASTNQTSMYLCASRPGRFYNEQFFGPGTRLTVL.

This clonotype was seen only a few times. The chain joins TRBV20-1 to TRBJ1-6, with D unresolved. The CDR3 has 14 residues. V was pared by 3 bases and J by 3 bases, with 9 bases between. From germline, CDR1 is DFQATT and CDR2 SNEGSKA (reference sequence). CDR3 bases: TGCAGTGCTAGGCCGCCTAACTATAATTCACCCCTCCACTTT. Its protein is CSARPPNYNSPLHF.

The chain joins TRBV27 to TRBJ2-5, with D tentatively TRBD1 (6 bases). This CDR3 spans 15 amino acids. Per germline, CDR1 MNHEY and CDR2 SMNVEV (reference sequence). V lost 2 bases, J lost 5 bases, and 15 bases lay in between. The CDR3 DNA reads as TGTGCCAGCAGTTTAGGTCCAGGGGCAGGGGAGACCCAGTACTTC. Residues: CASSLGPGAGETQYF.

This chain uses TRBV2 with TRBJ2-1, with TRBD2 identical over 9 bases. V dropped 7 bases and J dropped 6; count of bases not matched to a gene: 4. There are 13 residues in the CDR3. Germline V gene sequence: CDR1 SNHLY, CDR2 FYNNEI. The CDR3 protein is CASTTSGFNEQFF. Here the CDR3 DNA reads TGTGCCAGCACGACTAGCGGCTTCAATGAGCAGTTCTTC.

This clonotype has only a few counts. V is TRBV5-1 and J is TRBJ2-1; possible D gene TRBD1, 6 bases. The germline V gene encodes CDR1 SGHRS and CDR2 YFSETQ. V was cut by 0 bases and J by 6 bases, with 10 bases left in between. This CDR3 has 14 residues. CDR3 DNA sequence: TGCGCCAGCAGCTTGGGTTTGGACAGCAATGAGCAGTTCTTC. Its protein is CASSLGLDSNEQFF.

This clonotype occurred a few times. The V and J genes are TRBV29-1 and TRBJ1-2, with 8 positions matching TRBD1. CDR1 and CDR2 (germline): SQVTM, ANQGSEA. The length of the CDR3 is 14 residues. V lost 4 bases and J lost 6; bases outside the gene matches: 10. The CDR3 coding sequence is TGCAGCGTTGTCCGGGACAGGACTTTGGATGGCTACACCTTC. Amino acids: CSVVRDRTLDGYTF.

This chain joins TRBV5-6 and TRBJ2-1, with 12 bases that match TRBD2. CDR3 length: 12 residues. The V gene end was trimmed by 9 bases and the J gene end by 7 bases; junction bases not matched to a gene: 2. Germline-derived CDR1 and CDR2 are SGHDT and YYEEEE. CDR3 region: CATGLAGNEQFF. In DNA form, the CDR3 reads TGTGCCACAGGACTAGCGGGGAATGAGCAGTTCTTC.

In this sample, this clonotype turned up a few times. CDR3 bases: TGTGCCAGCAGCTCCGGGACAGAACACTACAATGAGCAGTTCTTC. Amino acid sequence: CASSSGTEHYNEQFF. The V call is TRBV7-9, the J call TRBJ2-1; 7 bases align to TRBD1. Germline CDR1 reads SEHNR; CDR2 reads FQNEAQ (reference sequence). CDR3 size: 15 residues. V lost 4 bases, J lost 3 bases, and 6 bases stayed unmatched.